Each of the 3 T cell receptor beta chains below was sequenced from the same sample in a study of CD8 T cells in Susac syndrome. cDNA came from 0.5 to 1 ug RNA primed by random hexamers. One entry per CDR3 protein results from TCRdb running MiXCR on the immunoSEQ multiplex PCR reads. There are about 210,000 distinct CDR3 sequences in the sample; about 95% occur only once, and 0.085% to 0.095% lies in the top ten. Sequenced material: CD4+ T cells from PBMCs. Source of these receptors: a human donor with multiple sclerosis.

The chain has TRBV27 and TRBJ1-5; TRBD1 agrees at 8 bases. The CDR3 runs to 17 residues. Germline V gene lookup returns CDR1 MNHEY and CDR2 SMNVEV (reference sequence). After removal of 6 bases from V and 0 bases from J, the junction contained 10 bases not matched to a gene. The CDR3 protein is CASSDLTGDYSNQPQHF. CDR3 DNA sequence: TGTGCCAGCAGCGATTTGACAGGGGACTATAGCAATCAGCCCCAGCATTTT.

This sequence joins TRBV29-1 and TRBJ2-7; possibly TRBD2 for D (5 bases). CDR1 SQVTM and CDR2 ANQGSEA come from the germline V gene. V was trimmed by 4 bases and J by 7 bases, leaving 11 bases between them. The CDR3 runs 11 residues. This CDR3 reads CSVGYREEQYF. Here the CDR3 DNA reads TGCAGCGTTGGATACCGGGAAGAGCAGTACTTC.

The chain is built from TRBV3-1 and TRBJ1-2, with 7 bases matching TRBD1. The V gene's germline CDR1 is LGHDT and CDR2 YNNKEL (reference sequence). The CDR3 totals 12 residues. V was clipped by 5 bases and J by 7 bases; unmatched bases: 4. This CDR3 is CASSGDSPGYTF. Written as DNA, the CDR3 is TGTGCCAGCAGCGGGGACAGTCCTGGCTACACCTTC.